The present TCR beta chain was sequenced within a study of CD8 T cells in ankylosing spondylitis. The V gene end was trimmed by 5 bases and the J gene end by 4 bases; junction bases not matched to a gene: 4. The CDR3 sequence is 13 residues long. The germline gives CDR1 DFQATT, CDR2 SNEGSKA (reference sequence). Study outcomes and limitations: Seemingly characteristic of ankylosing spondylitis blood was a TCR beta motif consisting of eight highly homologous variants.

This clonotype has just a few counts. Its antigen is currently unknown. TCRdb re-analysed the 5' RACE reads in MiXCR, keeping a single row per CDR3 protein. The sample lists about 220,000 distinct CDR3 sequences; more than 9% were seen once. This TCR was recovered from a male donor with ankylosing spondylitis or in good health (not recorded which). The chain employs TRBV20-1 and TRBJ2-7, with 11 positions matching TRBD1. Sequencing was carried out using blood, either unsorted or a sorted T cell fraction (not recorded which). CDR3 region: CSAVGTGGYEQYF. CDR3 nucleotides: TGCAGTGCTGTCGGGACAGGGGGTTACGAGCAGTACTTC.